This entry concerns a single T cell receptor (beta chain). The antigen is undetermined. V shed 6 bases and J 3 bases; nucleotides not matched to a gene: 11. The CDR3 contains 15 residues. Germline assignment: CDR1 MDHEN and CDR2 SYDVKM. The sample comes from a study of cytomegalovirus exposure and HLA in healthy donors. Use of 60 Vbeta and 13 Jbeta primers characterized the PCR. TCRdb's table, derived via immunoSEQ multiplex PCR, lists solely in-frame clones and lacks some. The sample has about 150,000 clones; 75% to 90% are singletons. Broader study findings: High specificity and sensitivity for cytomegalovirus status were reported for the classifier. Among TCR sequences, most were rare, though some public TCRs appeared in many donors. Earlier analysis yielded a pattern in which most TCR beta V segments were productive about 90% or about 30% of the time.

The sample taken for sequencing was PBMCs. The TCR sequence derives from a woman between 18 and 29 years old in good health and CMV-seronegative. V gene TRBV28 combines with J gene TRBJ2-7; the match to TRBD1 covers 7 bases. CDR3 amino acids: CASRDTGVLDYEQYF. The CDR3, as DNA: TGTGCCAGCAGGGATACAGGGGTTCTCGACTACGAGCAGTACTTC.